This TCR beta chain was recorded in a study of breast tumors, draining lymph nodes, adjacent tissues. Notes on the study in general: Data only fit, rather than demonstrated, lymph node origin of most tumor T cells. Tumors had less TCR diversity than lymph nodes, more than nontumor tissue.

This clonotype was recorded only once. What it binds is unknown. TCRdb used MiXCR to reprocess the multiplex PCR reads, holding one entry per CDR3 protein. There are 60,000 to 75,000 distinct CDR3 sequences in the sample; 57% occur only once, and about 19% lies in the top ten. The trim removed 0 bases at V and 5 bases at J, leaving 7 bases unmatched. The CDR3 has 17 amino acids. Germline V gives CDR1 SGDLS, CDR2 YYNGEE. The sample comprised breast tumor tissue. The chain uses TRBV9 and TRBJ2-1; 11 nucleotides match TRBD2. The sequence was obtained from a female donor with breast cancer. Some clones in this sample may be carry-over from other donors' samples. DNA for the CDR3: TGTGCCAGCAGCGTAGAAAATAGCGGGGGGGCTAACAATGAGCAGTTCTTC. It is translated as CASSVENSGGANNEQFF.